The 3 T cell receptor beta chains below all came from one sample that was sequenced in a study of T cell repertoires in cytomegalovirus infection (dated by TCRdb to between 2018 and 2021). The sample's treatment or condition label, in plain terms: in vitro stimulation with specific CMV peptide epitopes to enrich CMV-specific T cells. Sequencing was performed on an Illumina HiSeq 1500. TCRdb itself trimmed the public reads at Q25 with fastp, ran MiXCR and retained productive beta chains. All rows with the same CDR3 protein become a single entry with the most common DNA and genes. The sample table holds 700,000 to 900,000 distinct CDR3 sequences, of which roughly 28% were seen once. Around 14% of the sample belongs to the ten largest clones. No antigen has been identified for these receptors. Sample: cultured CD8+ T cells from PBMCs, taken from culture after CMV antigen stimulation. These receptors were taken from a human donor in good health (CMV status not recorded). Some clones in this sample may be carry-over from other donors' samples.

The chain employs TRBV12-3 or TRBV12-4 and TRBJ2-1, with a possible D match to TRBD1 (6 bases). The V gene lost 3 bases and the J gene lost 3 bases, with 15 bases spanning the gap. The CDR3 sequence is 16 residues long. The CDR3 here is CASSFLQGTLYNEQFF. Here the CDR3 DNA reads TGTGCCAGCAGTTTTCTTCAGGGGACACTCTACAATGAGCAGTTCTTC.

This clonotype was detected a few times. The rearrangement links TRBV4-1 to TRBJ1-2; 7 positions match TRBD1. V dropped 0 bases and J dropped 3; count of bases not matched to a gene: 4. The CDR3 runs to 15 residues. Germline V gene lookup returns CDR1 MGHRA and CDR2 YSYEKL. The CDR3 DNA sequence: TGCGCCAGCAGCCAAGATGACAGGGTCGACTATGGCTACACCTTC. Translation: CASSQDDRVDYGYTF.

The rearrangement links TRBV27 to TRBJ1-3, with D possibly being TRBD1 (5 bases). Germline V gene sequence: CDR1 MNHEY, CDR2 SMNVEV (reference sequence). CDR3 size: 17 residues. The V and J ends lost 0 bases and 9 bases respectively, with 21 bases between them. CDR3 coding DNA: TGTGCCAGCAGTTTATCCGGACAAGGGGCCCGCGGAGGCACCATATATTTT. Its translation: CASSLSGQGARGGTIYF.